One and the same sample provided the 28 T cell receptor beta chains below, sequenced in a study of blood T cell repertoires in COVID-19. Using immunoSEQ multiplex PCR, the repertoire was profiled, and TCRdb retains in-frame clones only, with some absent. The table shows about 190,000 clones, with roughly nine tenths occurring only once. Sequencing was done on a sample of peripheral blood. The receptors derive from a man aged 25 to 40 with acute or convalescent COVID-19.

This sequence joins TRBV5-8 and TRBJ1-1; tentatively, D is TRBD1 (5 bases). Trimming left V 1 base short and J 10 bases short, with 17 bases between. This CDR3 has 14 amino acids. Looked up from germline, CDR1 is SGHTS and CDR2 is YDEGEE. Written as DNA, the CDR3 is TGTGCCAGCAGCTTGACAGGCCAAGGTCGGGTAGCTTTCTTT. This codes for CASSLTGQGRVAFF.

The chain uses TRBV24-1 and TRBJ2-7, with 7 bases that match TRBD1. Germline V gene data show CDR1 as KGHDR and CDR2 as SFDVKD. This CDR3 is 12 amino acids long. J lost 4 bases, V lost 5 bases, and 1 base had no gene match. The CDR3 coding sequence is TGTGCCACCAGTGCAGGGGGATACGAGCAGTACTTC. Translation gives CATSAGGYEQYF.

CDR3 nucleotides: TGTGCCACCACGGGGGAGGATTCACCCCTCCACTTT. This codes for CATTGEDSPLHF. The chain uses TRBV19 and TRBJ1-6; perhaps TRBD1 as D (5 bases). Germline CDR1 and CDR2: LNHDA and SQIVND (reference sequence). Trimming took off 10 bases at V and 8 bases at J, with 12 bases between the two ends. This CDR3 region has 12 residues. The whole variable domain, remainder taken from reference TRBV19 and TRBJ1-6, is DGGITQSPKYLFRKEGQNVTLSCEQNLNHDAMYWYRQDPGQGLRLIYYSQIVNDFQKGDIAEGYSVSREKKESFPLTVTSAQKNPTAFYLCATTGEDSPLHFGNGTRLTVT.

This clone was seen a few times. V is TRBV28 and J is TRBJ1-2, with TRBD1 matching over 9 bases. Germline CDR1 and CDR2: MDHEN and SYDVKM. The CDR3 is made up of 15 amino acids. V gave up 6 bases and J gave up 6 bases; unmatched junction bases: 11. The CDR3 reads CASSRYLTGGNGYTF. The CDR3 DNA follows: TGTGCCAGCAGCAGATACCTAACAGGGGGCAATGGCTACACCTTC.

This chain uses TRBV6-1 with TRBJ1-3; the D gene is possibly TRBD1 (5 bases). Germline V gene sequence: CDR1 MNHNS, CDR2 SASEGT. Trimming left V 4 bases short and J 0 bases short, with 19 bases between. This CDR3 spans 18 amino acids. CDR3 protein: CASSALDRPRASGNTIYF. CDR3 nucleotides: TGTGCCAGCAGTGCCCTTGACAGACCCCGGGCCTCTGGAAACACCATATATTTT.

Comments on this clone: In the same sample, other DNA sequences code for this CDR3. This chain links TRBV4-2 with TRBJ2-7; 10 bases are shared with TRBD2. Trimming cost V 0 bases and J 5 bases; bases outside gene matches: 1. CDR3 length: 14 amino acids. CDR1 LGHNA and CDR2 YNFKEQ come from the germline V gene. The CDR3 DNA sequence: TGTGCCAGCAGCCAAGAGCTAGCGGGAGACGAGCAGTACTTC. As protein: CASSQELAGDEQYF.

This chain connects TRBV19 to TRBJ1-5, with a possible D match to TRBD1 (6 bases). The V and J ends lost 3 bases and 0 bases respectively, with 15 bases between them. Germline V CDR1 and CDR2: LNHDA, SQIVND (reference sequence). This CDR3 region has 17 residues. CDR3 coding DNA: TGTGCCAGTAGTATGGGGGCGGCAGGCAATAGCAATCAGCCCCAGCATTTT. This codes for CASSMGAAGNSNQPQHF.

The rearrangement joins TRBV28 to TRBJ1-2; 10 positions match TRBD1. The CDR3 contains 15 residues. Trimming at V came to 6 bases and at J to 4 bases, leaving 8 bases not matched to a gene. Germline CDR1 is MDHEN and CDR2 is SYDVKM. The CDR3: CASRLPGQGVYGYTF. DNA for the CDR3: TGTGCCAGCAGATTACCCGGACAGGGGGTCTATGGCTACACCTTC.

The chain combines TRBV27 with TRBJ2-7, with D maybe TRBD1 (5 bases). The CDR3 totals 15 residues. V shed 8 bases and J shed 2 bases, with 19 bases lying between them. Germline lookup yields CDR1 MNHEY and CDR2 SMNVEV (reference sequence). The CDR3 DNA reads TGTGCCAGCCCCTCACTTAACCCACAGGCCTACGAGCAGTACTTC. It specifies CASPSLNPQAYEQYF.

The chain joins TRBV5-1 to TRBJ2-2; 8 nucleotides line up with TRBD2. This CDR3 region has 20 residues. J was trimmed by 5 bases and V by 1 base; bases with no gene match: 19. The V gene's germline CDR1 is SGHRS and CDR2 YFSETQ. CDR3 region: CASSLWGRGSGSIGTGELFF. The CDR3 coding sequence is TGCGCCAGCAGCTTGTGGGGTCGCGGAAGCGGGAGTATCGGGACCGGGGAGCTGTTTTTT.

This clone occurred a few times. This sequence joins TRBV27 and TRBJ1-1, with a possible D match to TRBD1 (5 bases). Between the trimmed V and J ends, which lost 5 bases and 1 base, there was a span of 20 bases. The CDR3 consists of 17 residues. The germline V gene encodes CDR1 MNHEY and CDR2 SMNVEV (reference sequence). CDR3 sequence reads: CASSLLHQGKANTEAFF. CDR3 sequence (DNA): TGTGCCAGCAGTCTCCTTCACCAGGGTAAAGCGAACACTGAAGCTTTCTTT.

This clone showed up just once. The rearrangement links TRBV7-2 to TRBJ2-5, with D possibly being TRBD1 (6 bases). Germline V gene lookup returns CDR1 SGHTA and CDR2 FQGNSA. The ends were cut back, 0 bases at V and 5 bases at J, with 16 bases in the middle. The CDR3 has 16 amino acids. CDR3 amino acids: CASSLAGTPKGETQYF. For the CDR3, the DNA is TGTGCCAGCAGCTTAGCCGGGACACCAAAGGGGGAGACCCAGTACTTC.

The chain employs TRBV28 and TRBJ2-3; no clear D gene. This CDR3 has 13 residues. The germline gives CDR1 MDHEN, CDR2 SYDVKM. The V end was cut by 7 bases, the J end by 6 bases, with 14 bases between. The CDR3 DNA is TGTGCCAGCATGGCCCCAACGCCGGATACGCAGTATTTT. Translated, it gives CASMAPTPDTQYF.

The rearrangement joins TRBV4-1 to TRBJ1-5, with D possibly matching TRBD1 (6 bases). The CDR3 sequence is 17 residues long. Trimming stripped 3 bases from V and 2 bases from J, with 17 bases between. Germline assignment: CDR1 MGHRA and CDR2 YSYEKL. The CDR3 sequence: CASSHRQGSLGNQPQHF. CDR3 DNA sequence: TGCGCCAGCAGCCATCGGCAGGGGAGTCTTGGCAATCAGCCCCAGCATTTT.

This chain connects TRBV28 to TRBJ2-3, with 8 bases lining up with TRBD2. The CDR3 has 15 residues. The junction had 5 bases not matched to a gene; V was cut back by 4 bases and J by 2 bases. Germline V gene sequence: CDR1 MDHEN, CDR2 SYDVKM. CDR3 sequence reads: CASSSPGGITDTQYF. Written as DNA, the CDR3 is TGTGCCAGCAGTTCCCCGGGAGGGATCACAGATACGCAGTATTTT.

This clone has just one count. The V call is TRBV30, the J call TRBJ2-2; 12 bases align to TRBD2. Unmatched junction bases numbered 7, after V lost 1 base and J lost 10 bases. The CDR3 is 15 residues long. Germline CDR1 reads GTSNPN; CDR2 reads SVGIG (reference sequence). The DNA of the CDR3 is TGTGCCTGGAGTGCACTAGCGGGGGGAAGGGAGGAGCTGTTTTTT. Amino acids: CAWSALAGGREELFF.

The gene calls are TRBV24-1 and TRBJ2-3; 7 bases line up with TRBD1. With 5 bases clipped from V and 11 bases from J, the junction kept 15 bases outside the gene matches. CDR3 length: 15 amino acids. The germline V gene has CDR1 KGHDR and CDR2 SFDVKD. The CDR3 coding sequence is TGTGCCACCAGTGGCCACGGGACAGCCCGAGAAATGCAGTATTTT. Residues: CATSGHGTAREMQYF.

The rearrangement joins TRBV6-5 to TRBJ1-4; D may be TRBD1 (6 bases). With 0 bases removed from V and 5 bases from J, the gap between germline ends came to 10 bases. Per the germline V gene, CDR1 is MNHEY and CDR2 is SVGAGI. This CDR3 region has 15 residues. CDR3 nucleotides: TGTGCCAGCAGTTACTCCAGGGGAACAAATGAAAAACTGTTTTTT. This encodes CASSYSRGTNEKLFF.

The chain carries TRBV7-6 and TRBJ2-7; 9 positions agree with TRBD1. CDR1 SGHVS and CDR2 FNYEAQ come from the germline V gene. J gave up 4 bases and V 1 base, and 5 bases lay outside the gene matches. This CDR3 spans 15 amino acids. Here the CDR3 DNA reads TGTGCCAGCAGCTTAGAGGGACAGGGCTATTACGAGCAGTACTTC. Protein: CASSLEGQGYYEQYF.

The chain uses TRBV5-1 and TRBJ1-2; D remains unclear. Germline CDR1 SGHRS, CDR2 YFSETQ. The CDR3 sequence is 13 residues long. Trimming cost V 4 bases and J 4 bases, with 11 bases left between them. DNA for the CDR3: TGCGCCAGCAGCCAAGACATAACCTATGGCTACACCTTC. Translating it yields CASSQDITYGYTF.

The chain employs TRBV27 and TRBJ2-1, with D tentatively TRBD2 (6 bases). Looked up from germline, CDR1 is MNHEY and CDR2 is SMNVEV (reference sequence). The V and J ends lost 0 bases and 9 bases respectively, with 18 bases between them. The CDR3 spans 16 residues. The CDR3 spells CASSLSQGGVGFEQFF. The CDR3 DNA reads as TGTGCCAGCAGTTTATCGCAGGGCGGGGTTGGCTTTGAGCAGTTCTTC.

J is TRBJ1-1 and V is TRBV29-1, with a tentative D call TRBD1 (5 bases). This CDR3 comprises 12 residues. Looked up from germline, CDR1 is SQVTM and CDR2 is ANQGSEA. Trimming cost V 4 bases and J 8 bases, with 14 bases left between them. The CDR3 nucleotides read TGCAGCGTTGTAATCTGGGACTCGGAAGCTTTCTTT. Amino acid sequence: CSVVIWDSEAFF.

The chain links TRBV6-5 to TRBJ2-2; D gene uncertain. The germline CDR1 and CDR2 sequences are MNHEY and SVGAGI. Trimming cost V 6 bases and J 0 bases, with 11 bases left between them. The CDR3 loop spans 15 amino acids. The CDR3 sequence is CASRPDRANTGELFF. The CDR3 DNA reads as TGTGCCAGCAGGCCCGATCGGGCGAACACCGGGGAGCTGTTTTTT.

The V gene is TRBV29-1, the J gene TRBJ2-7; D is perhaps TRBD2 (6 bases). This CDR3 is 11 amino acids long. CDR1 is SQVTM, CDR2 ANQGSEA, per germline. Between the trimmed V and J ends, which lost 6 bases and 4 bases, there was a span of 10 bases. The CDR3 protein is CSVAGLYEQYF. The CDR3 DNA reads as TGCAGCGTGGCAGGACTATACGAGCAGTACTTC.

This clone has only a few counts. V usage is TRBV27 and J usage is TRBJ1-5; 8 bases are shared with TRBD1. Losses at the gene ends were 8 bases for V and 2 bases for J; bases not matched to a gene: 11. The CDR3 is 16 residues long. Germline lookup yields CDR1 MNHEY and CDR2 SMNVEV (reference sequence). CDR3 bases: TGTGCCAGCGCTGACAGGGGAGTAAGGGGCAATCAGCCCCAGCATTTT. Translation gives CASADRGVRGNQPQHF.

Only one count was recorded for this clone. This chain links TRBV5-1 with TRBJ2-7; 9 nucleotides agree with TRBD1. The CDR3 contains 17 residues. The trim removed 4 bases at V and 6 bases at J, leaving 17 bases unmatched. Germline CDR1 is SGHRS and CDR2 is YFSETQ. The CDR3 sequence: CASSRPGQGPVSSEQYF. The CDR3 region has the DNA TGCGCCAGCAGCCGGCCGGGACAGGGCCCCGTCTCGTCCGAGCAGTACTTC.

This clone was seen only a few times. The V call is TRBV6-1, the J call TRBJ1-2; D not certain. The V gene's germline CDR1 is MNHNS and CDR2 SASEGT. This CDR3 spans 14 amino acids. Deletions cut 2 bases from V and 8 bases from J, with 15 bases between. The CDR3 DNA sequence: TGTGCCAGCAGTGAAAGTTTGCGGGCCGGGGGCTACACCTTC. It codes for CASSESLRAGGYTF.

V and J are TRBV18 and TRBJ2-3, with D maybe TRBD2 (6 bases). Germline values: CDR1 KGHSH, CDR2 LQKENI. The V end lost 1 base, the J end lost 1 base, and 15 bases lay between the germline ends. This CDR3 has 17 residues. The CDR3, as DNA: TGTGCCAGCTCACCACTCATTGGCGGGAAAGGCACAGATACGCAGTATTTT. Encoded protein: CASSPLIGGKGTDTQYF.